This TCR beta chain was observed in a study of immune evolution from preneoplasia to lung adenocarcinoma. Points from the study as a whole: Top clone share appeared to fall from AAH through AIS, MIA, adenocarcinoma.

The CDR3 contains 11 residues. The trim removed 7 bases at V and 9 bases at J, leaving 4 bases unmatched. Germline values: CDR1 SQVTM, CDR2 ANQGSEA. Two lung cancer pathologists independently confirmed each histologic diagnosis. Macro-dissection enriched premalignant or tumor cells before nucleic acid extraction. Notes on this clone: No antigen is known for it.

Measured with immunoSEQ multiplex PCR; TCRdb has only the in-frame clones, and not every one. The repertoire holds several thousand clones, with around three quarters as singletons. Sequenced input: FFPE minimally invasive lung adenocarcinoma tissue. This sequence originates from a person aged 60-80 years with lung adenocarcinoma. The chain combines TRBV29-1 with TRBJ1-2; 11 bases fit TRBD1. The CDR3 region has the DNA TGCAGCGCTGGACAGGGGGCGAGCTACACCTTC. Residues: CSAGQGASYTF.